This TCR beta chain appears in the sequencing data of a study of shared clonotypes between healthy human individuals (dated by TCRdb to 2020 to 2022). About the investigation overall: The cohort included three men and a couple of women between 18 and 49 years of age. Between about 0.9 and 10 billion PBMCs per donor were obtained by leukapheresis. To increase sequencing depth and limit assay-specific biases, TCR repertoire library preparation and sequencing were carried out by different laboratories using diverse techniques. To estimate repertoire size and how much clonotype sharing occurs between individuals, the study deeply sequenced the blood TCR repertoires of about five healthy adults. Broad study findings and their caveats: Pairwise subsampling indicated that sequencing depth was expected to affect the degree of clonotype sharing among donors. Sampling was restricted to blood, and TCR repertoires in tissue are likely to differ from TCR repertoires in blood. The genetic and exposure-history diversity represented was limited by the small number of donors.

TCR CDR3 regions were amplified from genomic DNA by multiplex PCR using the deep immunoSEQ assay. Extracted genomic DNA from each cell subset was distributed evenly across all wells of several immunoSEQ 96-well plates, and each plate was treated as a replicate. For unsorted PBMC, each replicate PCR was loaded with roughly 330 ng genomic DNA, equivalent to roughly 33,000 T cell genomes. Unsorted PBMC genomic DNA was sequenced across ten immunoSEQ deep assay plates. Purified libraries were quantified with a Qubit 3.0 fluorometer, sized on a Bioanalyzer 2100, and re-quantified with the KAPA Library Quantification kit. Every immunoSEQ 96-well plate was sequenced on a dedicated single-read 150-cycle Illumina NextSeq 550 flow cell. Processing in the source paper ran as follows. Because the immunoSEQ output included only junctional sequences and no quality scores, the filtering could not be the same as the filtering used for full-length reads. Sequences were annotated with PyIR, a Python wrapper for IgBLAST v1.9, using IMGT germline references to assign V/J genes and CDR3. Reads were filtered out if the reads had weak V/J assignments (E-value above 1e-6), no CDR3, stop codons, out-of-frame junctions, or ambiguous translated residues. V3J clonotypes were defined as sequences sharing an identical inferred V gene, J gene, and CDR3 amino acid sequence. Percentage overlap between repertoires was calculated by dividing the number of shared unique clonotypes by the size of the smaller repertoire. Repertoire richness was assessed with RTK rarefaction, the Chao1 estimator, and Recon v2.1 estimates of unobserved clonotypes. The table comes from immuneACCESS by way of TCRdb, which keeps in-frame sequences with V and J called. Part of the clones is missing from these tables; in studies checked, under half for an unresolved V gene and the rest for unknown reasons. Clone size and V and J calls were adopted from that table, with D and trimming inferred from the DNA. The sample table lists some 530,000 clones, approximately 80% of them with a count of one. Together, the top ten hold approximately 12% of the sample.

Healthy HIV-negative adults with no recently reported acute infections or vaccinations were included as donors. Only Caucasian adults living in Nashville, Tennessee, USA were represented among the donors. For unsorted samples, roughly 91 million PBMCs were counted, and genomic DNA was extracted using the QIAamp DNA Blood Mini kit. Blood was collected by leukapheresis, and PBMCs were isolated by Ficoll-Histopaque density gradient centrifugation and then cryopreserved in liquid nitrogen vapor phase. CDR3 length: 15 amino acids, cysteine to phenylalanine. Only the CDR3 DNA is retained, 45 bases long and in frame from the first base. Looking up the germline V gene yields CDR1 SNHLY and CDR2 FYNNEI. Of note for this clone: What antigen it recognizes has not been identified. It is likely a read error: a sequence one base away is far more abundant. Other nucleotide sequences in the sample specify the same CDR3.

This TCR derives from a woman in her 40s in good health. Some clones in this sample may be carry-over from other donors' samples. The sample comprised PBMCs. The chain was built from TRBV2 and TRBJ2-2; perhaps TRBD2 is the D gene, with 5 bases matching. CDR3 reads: CASSPPAAGAGELFF. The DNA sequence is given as TGCGCCAGCAGTCCACCAGCAGCCGGGGCCGGGGAGCTGTTTTTT.